The T cell receptor (beta chain) under discussion was sequenced for a study of human T cells and chemical hapten exposure. The wider study: Mostly female patients had alopecia areata, totalis or universalis.

Study results and caveats: Expanded TCRs were compared with controls, and the expanded TCRs formed significantly more large CDR3 similarity clusters.

V lost 3 bases to trimming and J lost 5 bases, with 25 bases between them. Germline V gives CDR1 LGHNA, CDR2 YSLEER. This CDR3 comprises 18 residues. Sample time point: patch test 1, 2 weeks after DPC sensitization. As for treatment: therapeutic diphenylcyclopropenone sensitization with weekly scalp DPC. Extraction of total RNA was performed on unfractionated whole blood. TCRdb independently ran MiXCR on the RACE reads; one entry per CDR3 protein. The repertoire consists of approximately 52,000 distinct CDR3 sequences, with 9.5% to 11% occurring once and the leading ten covering under 2%. In its sample, this clonotype was seen a few times. The antigen remains undetermined.

The sequencing used whole blood, collected in connection with sensitization to the hapten diphenylcyclopropenone (DPC). V gene TRBV4-3 combines with J gene TRBJ2-5; D might be TRBD1 or TRBD2, each matching 6 bases. The origin of this receptor is a middle-aged woman with alopecia areata. Some clones in this sample may be carry-over from other donors' samples. This CDR3 is CASSQPAVTGHGGETQYF. CDR3 nucleotides: TGCGCCAGCAGCCAGCCAGCGGTTACAGGGCACGGGGGTGAGACCCAGTACTTC.